This record concerns one T cell receptor (beta chain) sequence. As originally analysed: Amplification from reference gene primers served as the basis for estimated nucleated cell counts. TCRdb's table, derived via immunoSEQ multiplex PCR, lists solely in-frame clones and lacks some. That table supplies the V and J calls and clone size; D and trimming were determined from the DNA. Found here are over 150,000 clones, around 85% of them singletons; the top ten hold over 7%. The germline gives CDR1 SGHNT, CDR2 YYREEE (reference sequence). Trimming took off 2 bases at V and 4 bases at J, with 12 bases between the two ends. CDR3 length equals 15 residues. These data belong to a study of blood T cell repertoires in COVID-19. Across the study: There were acute and convalescent COVID-19 samples, and they came from the United States, Italy and Spain. In each case, the material was cDNA or gDNA derived from T cells, B-cell-depleted T cells, or PBMCs.

The Seattle patients joined while their infection was active and were tracked longitudinally afterward. The chain combines TRBV5-4 with TRBJ2-2, with TRBD2 as a possible D gene (6 bases). The sequenced material came from peripheral blood. The sequence came from a woman aged 80 or over with COVID-19, enrolled during active disease. This CDR3 is CASSFGGDGTGELFF. As DNA, the CDR3 is TGTGCCAGCAGCTTCGGGGGAGATGGCACCGGGGAGCTGTTTTTT.